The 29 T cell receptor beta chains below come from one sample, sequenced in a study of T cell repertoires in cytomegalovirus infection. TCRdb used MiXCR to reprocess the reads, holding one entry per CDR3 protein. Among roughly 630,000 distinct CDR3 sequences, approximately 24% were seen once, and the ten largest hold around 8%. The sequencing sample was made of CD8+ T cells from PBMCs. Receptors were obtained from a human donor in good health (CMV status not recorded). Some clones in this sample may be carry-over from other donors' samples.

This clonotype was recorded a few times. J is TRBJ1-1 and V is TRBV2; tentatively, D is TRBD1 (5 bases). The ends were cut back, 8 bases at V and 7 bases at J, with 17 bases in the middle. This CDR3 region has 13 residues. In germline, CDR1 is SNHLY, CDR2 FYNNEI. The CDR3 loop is CASSPGGSLEAFF. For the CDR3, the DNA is TGTGCCAGCTCCCCCGGGGGAAGTCTTGAAGCTTTCTTT.

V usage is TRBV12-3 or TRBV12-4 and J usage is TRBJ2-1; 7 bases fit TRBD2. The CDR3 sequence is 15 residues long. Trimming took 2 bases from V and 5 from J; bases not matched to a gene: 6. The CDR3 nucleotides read TGTGCCAGCAGTTTAATAACTAGCGACCACAATGAGCAGTTCTTC. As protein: CASSLITSDHNEQFF.

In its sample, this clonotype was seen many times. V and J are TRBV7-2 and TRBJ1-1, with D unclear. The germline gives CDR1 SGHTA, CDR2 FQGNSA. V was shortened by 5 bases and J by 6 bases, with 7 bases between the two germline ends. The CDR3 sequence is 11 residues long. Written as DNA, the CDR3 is TGTGCCAGCAGCGGCGGGCCTGAAGCTTTCTTT. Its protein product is CASSGGPEAFF. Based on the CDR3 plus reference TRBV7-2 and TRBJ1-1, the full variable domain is GAGVSQSPSNKVTEKGKDVELRCDPISGHTALYWYRQSLGQGLEFLIYFQGNSAPDKSGLPSDRFSAERTGGSVSTLTIQRTQQEDSAVYLCASSGGPEAFFGQGTRLTVV.

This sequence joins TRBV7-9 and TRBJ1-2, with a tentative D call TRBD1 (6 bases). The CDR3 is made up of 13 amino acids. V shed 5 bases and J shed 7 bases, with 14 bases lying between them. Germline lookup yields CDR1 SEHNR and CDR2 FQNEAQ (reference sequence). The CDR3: CASSLPEGVGYTF. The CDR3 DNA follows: TGTGCCAGCAGCCTACCAGAGGGGGTTGGCTACACCTTC. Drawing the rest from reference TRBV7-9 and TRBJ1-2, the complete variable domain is DTGVSQNPRHKITKRGQNVTFRCDPISEHNRLYWYRQTLGQGPEFLTYFQNEAQLEKSRLLSDRFSAERPKGSFSTLEIQRTEQGDSAMYLCASSLPEGVGYTFGSGTRLTVV.

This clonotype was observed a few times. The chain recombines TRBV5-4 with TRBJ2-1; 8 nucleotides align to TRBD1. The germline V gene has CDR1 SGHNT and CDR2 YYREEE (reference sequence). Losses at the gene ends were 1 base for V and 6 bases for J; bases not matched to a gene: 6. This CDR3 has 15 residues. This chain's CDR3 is CASSLNRGKGNEQFF. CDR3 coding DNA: TGTGCCAGCAGCTTGAACAGGGGGAAGGGCAATGAGCAGTTCTTC.

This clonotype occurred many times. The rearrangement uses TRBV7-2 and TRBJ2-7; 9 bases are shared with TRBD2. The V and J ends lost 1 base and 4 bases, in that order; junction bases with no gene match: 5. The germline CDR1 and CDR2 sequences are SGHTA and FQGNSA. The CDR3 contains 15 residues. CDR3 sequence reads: CASSLVPSGEYEQYF. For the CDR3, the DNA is TGTGCCAGCAGCTTAGTTCCTAGCGGGGAGTACGAGCAGTACTTC.

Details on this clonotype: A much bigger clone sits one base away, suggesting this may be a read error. The CDR3 nucleotides are TGTGTCAGCAGCTTAGAGGGACAGGGGGCTTGGCAGCCCCAGCATTTT. It specifies CVSSLEGQGAWQPQHF. The chain couples TRBV7-3 to TRBJ1-5, with 12 bases identical to TRBD1. The CDR3 length is 16 residues. Germline V gene data show CDR1 as SGHTA and CDR2 as FQGTGA.

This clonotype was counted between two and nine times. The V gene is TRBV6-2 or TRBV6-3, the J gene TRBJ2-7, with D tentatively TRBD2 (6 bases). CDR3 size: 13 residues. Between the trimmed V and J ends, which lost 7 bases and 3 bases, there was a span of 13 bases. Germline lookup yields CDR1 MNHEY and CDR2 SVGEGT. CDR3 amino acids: CASKKEGFYEQYV. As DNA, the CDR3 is TGTGCCAGCAAGAAGGAGGGGTTCTACGAGCAGTACGTC.

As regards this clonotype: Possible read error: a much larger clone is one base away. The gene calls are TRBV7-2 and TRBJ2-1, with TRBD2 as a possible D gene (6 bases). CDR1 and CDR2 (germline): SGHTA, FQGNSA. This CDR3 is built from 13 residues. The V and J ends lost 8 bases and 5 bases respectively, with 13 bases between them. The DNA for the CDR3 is TGTGCCAGCTCATCGGCGGGGCACAATGAGCAGTTCTTC. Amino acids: CASSSAGHNEQFF.

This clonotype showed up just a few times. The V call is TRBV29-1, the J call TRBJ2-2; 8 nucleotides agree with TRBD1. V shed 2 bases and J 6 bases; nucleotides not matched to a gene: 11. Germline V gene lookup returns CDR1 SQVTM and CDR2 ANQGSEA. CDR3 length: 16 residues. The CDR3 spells CSVEYPGTGGPGELFF. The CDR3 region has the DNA TGCAGCGTTGAATACCCCGGGACAGGTGGCCCCGGGGAGCTGTTTTTT.

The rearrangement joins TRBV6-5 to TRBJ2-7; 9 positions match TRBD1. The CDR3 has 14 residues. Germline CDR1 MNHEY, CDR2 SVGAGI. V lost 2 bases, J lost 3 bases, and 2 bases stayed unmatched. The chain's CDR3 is CASSYGTGFYEQYF. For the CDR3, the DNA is TGTGCCAGCAGTTACGGGACAGGGTTCTACGAGCAGTACTTC.

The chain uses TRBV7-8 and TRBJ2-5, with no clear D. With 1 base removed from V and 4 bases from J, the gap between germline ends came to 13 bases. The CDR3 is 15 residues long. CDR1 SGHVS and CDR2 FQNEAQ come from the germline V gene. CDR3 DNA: TGTGCCAGCAGCTTAGTTACAACCCCCCGAGAGACCCAGTACTTC. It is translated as CASSLVTTPRETQYF.

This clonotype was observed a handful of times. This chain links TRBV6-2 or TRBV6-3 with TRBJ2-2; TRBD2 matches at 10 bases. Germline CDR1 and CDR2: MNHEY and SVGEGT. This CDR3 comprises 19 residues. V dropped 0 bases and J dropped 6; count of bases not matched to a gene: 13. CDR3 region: CASSYSIQSGGARAGELFF. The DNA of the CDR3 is TGTGCCAGCAGTTACTCGATCCAGAGCGGGGGGGCGCGAGCCGGGGAGCTGTTTTTT.

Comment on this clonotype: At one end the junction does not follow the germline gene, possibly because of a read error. The CDR3 loop is CASSPIGNPEAFF. The CDR3 DNA reads TGTGCCAGCAGCCCAATAGGGAACCCTGAAGCTTTCTTT. The chain employs TRBV7-9 and TRBJ1-1, with no clear D. Looked up from germline, CDR1 is SEHNR and CDR2 is FQNEAQ (reference sequence). There are 13 residues in the CDR3.

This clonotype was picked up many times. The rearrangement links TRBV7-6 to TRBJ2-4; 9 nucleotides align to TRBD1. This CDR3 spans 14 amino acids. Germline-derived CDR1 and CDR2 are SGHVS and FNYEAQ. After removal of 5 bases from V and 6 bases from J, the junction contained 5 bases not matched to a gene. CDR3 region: CASSPGQGINIQYF. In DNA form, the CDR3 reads TGTGCCAGCAGCCCGGGACAGGGTATAAACATTCAGTACTTC.

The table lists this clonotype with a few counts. The CDR3 sequence: CAISEVSRGVLVLTF. The CDR3 coding sequence is TGTGCCATCAGTGAAGTCTCGAGGGGGGTCCTCGTCCTGACTTTC. The V gene is TRBV10-3, the J gene TRBJ2-6; D tentatively reads TRBD1 or TRBD2 (6 bases each). The V end was cut by 3 bases, the J end by 12 bases, with 18 bases between. The CDR3 has 15 amino acids. The germline gives CDR1 ENHRY, CDR2 SYGVKD.

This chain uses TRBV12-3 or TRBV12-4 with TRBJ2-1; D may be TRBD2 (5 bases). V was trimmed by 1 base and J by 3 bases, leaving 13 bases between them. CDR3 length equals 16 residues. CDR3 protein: CASSLGGFEGYNEQFF. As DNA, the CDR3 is TGTGCCAGCAGTTTAGGCGGCTTCGAGGGCTACAATGAGCAGTTCTTC.

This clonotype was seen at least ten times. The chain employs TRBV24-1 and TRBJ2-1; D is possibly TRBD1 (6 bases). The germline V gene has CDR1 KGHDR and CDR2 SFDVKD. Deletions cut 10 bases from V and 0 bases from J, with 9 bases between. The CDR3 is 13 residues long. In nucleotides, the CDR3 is TGTGCCACATCGGACAGCTCCTACAATGAGCAGTTCTTC. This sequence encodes CATSDSSYNEQFF.

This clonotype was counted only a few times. This chain's CDR3 is CASSIGQTDTQYF. The CDR3 DNA reads TGTGCCAGCAGTATCGGACAGACAGATACGCAGTATTTT. J is TRBJ2-3 and V is TRBV27; D might be TRBD1 (6 bases). The V and J ends lost 5 bases and 3 bases respectively, with 9 bases between them. The CDR3 covers 13 residues. CDR1 is MNHEY, CDR2 SMNVEV, per germline (reference sequence).

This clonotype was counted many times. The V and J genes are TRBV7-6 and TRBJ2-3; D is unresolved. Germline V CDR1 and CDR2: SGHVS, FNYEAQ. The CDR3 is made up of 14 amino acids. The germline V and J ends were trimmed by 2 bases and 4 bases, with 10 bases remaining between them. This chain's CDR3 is CASSLPGFPDTQYF. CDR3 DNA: TGTGCCAGCAGCTTACCCGGTTTCCCAGATACGCAGTATTTT.

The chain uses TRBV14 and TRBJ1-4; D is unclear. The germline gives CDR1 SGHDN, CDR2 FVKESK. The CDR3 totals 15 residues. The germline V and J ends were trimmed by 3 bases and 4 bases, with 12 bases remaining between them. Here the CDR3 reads CASSQRGWGNEKLFF. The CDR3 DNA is TGTGCCAGCAGCCAGAGAGGGTGGGGTAATGAAAAACTGTTTTTT.

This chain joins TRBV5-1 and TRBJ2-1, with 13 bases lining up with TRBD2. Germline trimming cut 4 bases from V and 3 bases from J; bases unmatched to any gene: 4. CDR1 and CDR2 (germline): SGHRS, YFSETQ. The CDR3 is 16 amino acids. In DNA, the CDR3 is TGCGCCAGCAGCAAGGGACTAGCGGGGTTCTACAATGAGCAGTTCTTC. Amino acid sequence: CASSKGLAGFYNEQFF.

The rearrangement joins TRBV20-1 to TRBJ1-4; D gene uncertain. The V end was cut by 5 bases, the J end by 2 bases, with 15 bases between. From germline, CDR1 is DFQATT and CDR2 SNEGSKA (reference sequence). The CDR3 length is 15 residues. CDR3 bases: TGCAGTGCTGACATTAGTGAGAGCACTAATGAAAAACTGTTTTTT. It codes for CSADISESTNEKLFF.

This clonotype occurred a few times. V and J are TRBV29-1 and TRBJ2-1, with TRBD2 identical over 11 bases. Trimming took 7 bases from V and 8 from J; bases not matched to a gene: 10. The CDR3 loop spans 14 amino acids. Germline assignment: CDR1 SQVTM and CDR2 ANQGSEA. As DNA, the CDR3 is TGCAGCGGACGACTAGCGGGGCTTCCGGATGAGCAGTTCTTC. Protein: CSGRLAGLPDEQFF.

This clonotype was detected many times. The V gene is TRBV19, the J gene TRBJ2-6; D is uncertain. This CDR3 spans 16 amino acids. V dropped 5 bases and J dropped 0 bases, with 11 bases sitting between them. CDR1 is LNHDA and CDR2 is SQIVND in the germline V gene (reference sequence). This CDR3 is CASSGIVLSGANVLTF. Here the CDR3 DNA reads TGTGCCAGTAGTGGCATTGTTCTCTCTGGGGCCAACGTCCTGACTTTC.

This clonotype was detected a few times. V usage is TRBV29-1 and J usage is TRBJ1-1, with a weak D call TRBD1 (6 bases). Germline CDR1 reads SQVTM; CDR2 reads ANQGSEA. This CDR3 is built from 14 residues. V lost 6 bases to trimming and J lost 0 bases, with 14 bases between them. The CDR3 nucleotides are TGCAGCGTATCCCCGGACAGAGTGAACACTGAAGCTTTCTTT. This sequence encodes CSVSPDRVNTEAFF.

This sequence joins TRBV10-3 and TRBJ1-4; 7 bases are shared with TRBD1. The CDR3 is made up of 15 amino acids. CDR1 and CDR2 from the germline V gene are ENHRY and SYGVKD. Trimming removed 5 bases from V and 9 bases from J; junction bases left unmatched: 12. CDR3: CAISSERDSLKKLFF. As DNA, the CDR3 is TGTGCCATCAGTTCAGAACGGGACAGTCTGAAAAAACTGTTTTTT.

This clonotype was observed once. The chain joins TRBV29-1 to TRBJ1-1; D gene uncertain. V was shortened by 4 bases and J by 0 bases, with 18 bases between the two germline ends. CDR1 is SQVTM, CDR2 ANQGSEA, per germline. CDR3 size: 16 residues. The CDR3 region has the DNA TGCAGCGTTGCCCCCGGCCCCAACAGCATGAACACTGAAGCTTTCTTT. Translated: CSVAPGPNSMNTEAFF.

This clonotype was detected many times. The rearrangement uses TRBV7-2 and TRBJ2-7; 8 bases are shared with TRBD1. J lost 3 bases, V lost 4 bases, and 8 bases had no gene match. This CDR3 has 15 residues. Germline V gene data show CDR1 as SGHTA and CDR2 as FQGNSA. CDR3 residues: CASSWGQEINYEQYF. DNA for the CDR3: TGTGCCAGCAGCTGGGGACAGGAGATCAACTACGAGCAGTACTTC.